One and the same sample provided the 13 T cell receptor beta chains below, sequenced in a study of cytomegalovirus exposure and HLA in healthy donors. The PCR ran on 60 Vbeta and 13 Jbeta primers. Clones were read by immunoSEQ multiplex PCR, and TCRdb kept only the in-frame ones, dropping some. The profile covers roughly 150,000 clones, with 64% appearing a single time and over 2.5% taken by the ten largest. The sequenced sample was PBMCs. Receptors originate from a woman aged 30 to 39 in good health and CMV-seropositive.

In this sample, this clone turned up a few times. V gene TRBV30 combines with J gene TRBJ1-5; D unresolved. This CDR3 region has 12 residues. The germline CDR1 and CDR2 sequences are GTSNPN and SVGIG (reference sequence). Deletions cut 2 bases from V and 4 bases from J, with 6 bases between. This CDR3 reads CAWSRRNQPQHF. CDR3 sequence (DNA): TGTGCCTGGAGTCGCAGGAATCAGCCCCAGCATTTT.

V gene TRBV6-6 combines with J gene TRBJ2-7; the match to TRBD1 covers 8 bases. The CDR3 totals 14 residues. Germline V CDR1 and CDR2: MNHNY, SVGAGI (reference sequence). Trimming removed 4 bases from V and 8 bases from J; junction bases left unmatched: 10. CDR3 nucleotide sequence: TGTGCCAGCAGTTCTGGACAGGGTATGCCCAAGCAGTACTTC. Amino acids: CASSSGQGMPKQYF.

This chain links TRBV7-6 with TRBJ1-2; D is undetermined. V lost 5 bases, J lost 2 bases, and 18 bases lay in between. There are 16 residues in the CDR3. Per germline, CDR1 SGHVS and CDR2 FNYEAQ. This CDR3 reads CASSQKARGNNYGYTF. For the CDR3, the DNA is TGTGCCAGCAGCCAAAAAGCACGAGGGAACAACTATGGCTACACCTTC.

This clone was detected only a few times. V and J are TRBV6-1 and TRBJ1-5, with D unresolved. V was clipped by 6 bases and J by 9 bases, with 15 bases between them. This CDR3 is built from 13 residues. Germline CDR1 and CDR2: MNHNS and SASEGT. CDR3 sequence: CASSPPGSLPQHF. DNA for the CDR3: TGTGCCAGCAGCCCACCCGGGAGTTTGCCCCAGCATTTT.

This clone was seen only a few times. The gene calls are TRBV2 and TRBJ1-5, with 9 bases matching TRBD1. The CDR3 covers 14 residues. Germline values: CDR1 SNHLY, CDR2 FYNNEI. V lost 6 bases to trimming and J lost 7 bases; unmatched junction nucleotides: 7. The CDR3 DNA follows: TGTGCCAGCAGGGCTGGGACAGGGTTCCAGCCCCAGCATTTT. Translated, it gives CASRAGTGFQPQHF.

DNA of the CDR3: TGTGCCAGCAGTGAGGTACAGGGCGGATTTTCATATGGCTACACCTTC. Its protein is CASSEVQGGFSYGYTF. The chain couples TRBV2 to TRBJ1-2, with D maybe TRBD1 (6 bases). Trimming shortened V by 3 bases and J by 5 bases, and 19 bases separated the two germline ends. The germline gives CDR1 SNHLY, CDR2 FYNNEI. This CDR3 comprises 16 residues.

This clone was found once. In nucleotides, the CDR3 is TGTGCCAGCAGCGTAGAAGCGGGGACCCTCGGTACGCAGTATTTT. It translates to CASSVEAGTLGTQYF. The V and J genes are TRBV9 and TRBJ2-3; TRBD2 agrees at 7 bases. Germline CDR1 is SGDLS and CDR2 is YYNGEE. The CDR3 totals 15 residues. The J segment lost 8 bases and the V segment lost 0 bases, leaving 9 bases of the junction unmatched.

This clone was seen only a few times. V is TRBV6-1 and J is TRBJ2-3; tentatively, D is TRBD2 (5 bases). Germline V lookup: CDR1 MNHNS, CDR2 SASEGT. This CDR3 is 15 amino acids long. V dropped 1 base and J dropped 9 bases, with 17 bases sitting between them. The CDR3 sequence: CASSEEASLIRTQYF. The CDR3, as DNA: TGTGCCAGCAGTGAAGAGGCTAGCCTTATCCGAACGCAGTATTTT.

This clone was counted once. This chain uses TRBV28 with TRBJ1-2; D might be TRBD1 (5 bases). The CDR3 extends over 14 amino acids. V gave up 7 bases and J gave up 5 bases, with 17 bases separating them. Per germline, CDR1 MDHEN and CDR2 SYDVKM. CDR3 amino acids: CASTMGGEGYGYTF. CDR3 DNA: TGTGCCAGCACCATGGGGGGGGAAGGGTATGGCTACACCTTC.

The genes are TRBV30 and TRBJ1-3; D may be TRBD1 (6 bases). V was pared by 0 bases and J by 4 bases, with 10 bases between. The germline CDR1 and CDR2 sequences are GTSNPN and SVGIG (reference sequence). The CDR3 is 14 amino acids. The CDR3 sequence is CAWSVGQGGNTIYF. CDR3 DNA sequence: TGTGCCTGGAGTGTTGGCCAGGGGGGAAACACCATATATTTT.

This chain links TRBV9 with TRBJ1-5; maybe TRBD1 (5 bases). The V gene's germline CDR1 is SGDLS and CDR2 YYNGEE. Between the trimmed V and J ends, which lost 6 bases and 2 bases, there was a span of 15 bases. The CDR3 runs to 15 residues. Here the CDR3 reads CASNRGGTGNQPQHF. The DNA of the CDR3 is TGTGCCAGCAATCGGGGGGGAACGGGCAATCAGCCCCAGCATTTT.

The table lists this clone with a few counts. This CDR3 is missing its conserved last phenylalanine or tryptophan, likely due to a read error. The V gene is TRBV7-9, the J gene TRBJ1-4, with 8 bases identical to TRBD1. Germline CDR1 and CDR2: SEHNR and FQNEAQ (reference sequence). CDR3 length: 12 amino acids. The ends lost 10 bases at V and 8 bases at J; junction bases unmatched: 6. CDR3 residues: CANLRTGEKLFL. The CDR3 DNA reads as TGTGCCAACCTGAGGACAGGGGAAAAACTGTTTCTT.

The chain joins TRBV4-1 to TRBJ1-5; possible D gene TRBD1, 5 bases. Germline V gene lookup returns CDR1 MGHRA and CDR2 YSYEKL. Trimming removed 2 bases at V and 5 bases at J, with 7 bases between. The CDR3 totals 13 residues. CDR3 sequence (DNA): TGCGCCAGCAGCCAACAGGGTCATCAGCCCCAGCATTTT. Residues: CASSQQGHQPQHF.